The table lists the clone carrying this T cell receptor beta chain with a few counts. Between the trimmed V and J ends, which lost 0 bases and 2 bases, there was a span of 6 bases. The germline CDR1 and CDR2 sequences are SGHDT and YYEEEE. CDR3 length equals 14 residues. Random-hexamer reverse transcription was applied to roughly 0.5 to 1 ug RNA. Coverage of TCR beta CDR3 amplification by immunoSEQ multiplex PCR extended to 54 Vbeta and 13 Jbeta. TCRdb fed the immunoSEQ multiplex PCR reads into MiXCR, producing one record per CDR3 protein. Of more than 95,000 distinct CDR3 sequences listed, 93% are singletons. The source of the sample is a study of CD8 T cells in Susac syndrome.

This sequence originates from a human donor with multiple sclerosis. Material for sequencing was CD8+ T cells from PBMCs. This sequence joins TRBV5-6 and TRBJ1-3; unclear D gene. The CDR3 DNA is TGTGCCAGCAGCTTGGTGGGAACTGGAAACACCATATATTTT. This encodes CASSLVGTGNTIYF.